The 3 T cell receptor beta chains below come from one sample, sequenced in a study of T cell repertoires in cytomegalovirus infection. TCRdb re-called the reads with MiXCR, one entry per CDR3 protein. The sample records under 850,000 distinct CDR3 sequences, under 40% being singletons. Sequenced: PBMCs. These receptors came from a human donor in good health (CMV status not recorded). Some clones in this sample may be carry-over from other donors' samples.

This clonotype was observed a single time. The V and J genes are TRBV20-1 and TRBJ2-1; 11 bases match TRBD2. Germline CDR1 DFQATT, CDR2 SNEGSKA (reference sequence). J was trimmed by 6 bases and V by 3 bases; bases with no gene match: 7. This CDR3 comprises 15 residues. The CDR3 DNA sequence: TGCAGTGCTAGCCTAGCGGGAGGAGTCGGCAATGAGCAGTTCTTC. This translates into CSASLAGGVGNEQFF.

This sequence joins TRBV28 and TRBJ1-2; 8 bases are a match to TRBD1. The CDR3 consists of 13 residues. Germline trimming cut 6 bases from V and 8 bases from J; bases unmatched to any gene: 8. Germline assignment: CDR1 MDHEN and CDR2 SYDVKM. The CDR3 protein is CASRLDRAGGYTF. The DNA of the CDR3 is TGTGCCAGCAGGCTGGACAGGGCAGGGGGCTACACCTTC.

Many counts were recorded for this clonotype. The chain couples TRBV7-2 to TRBJ1-5; 8 bases align to TRBD1. The CDR3 is 15 amino acids. V lost 5 bases to trimming and J lost 4 bases; unmatched junction nucleotides: 7. Per germline, CDR1 SGHTA and CDR2 FQGNSA. The CDR3 loop reads CASSPVTGGNQPQHF. The CDR3 DNA sequence: TGTGCCAGCAGCCCTGTCACAGGGGGGAATCAGCCCCAGCATTTT. The full variable domain, its missing parts supplied by reference TRBV7-2 and TRBJ1-5, is GAGVSQSPSNKVTEKGKDVELRCDPISGHTALYWYRQSLGQGLEFLIYFQGNSAPDKSGLPSDRFSAERTGGSVSTLTIQRTQQEDSAVYLCASSPVTGGNQPQHFGDGTRLSIL.